This TCR beta chain was identified in a study of OX40 agonist ivuxolimab in advanced cancers. Study context: Patients in dose escalation had liver, melanoma, kidney or head and neck cancers. Study-wide results and limits: The antigens recognized by the expanded peripheral T cells, that is their antigen specificity, were not determined.

This CDR3 is built from 17 residues. Sequenced by immunoSEQ multiplex PCR; TCRdb stores in-frame clones only, minus some. Altogether roughly 47,000 clones are present, roughly 90% being singletons, with the ten largest covering 12%. On this clone: Its antigen is as yet unknown.

This specimen was CD4+ or CD8+ T cells sorted from blood, taken in a trial of the OX40 agonist ivuxolimab. This receptor was obtained from an adult with an advanced solid tumor such as melanoma, head and neck, liver or kidney cancer. The rearrangement uses TRBV21-1 and TRBJ1-5. TRBV21-1 is a pseudogene locus. The CDR3 loop reads CASSKEGRDFANQPQHF. CDR3 coding DNA: TGTGCCAGCAGCAAAGAAGGGAGGGACTTTGCCAATCAGCCCCAGCATTTT.